This T cell receptor beta chain originates from a study of shared clonotypes between healthy human individuals. Germline CDR1 SNHLY, CDR2 FYNNEI. The CDR3 runs to 11 residues. V lost 5 bases and J 4 bases, leaving 2 bases between the germline ends. Sequencing used immunoSEQ multiplex PCR; TCRdb keeps in-frame clones, though not all of them. This sample has about 710,000 clones, with 55% to 85% found just once. The rearrangement links TRBV2 to TRBJ2-2, with unresolved D. Sequencing was done on a sample of memory CD4+ T cells sorted from blood. Documented subset: CD45RA-negative fraction. The source of this sequence is a woman in her twenties or thirties in good health. CDR3 sequence (DNA): TGTGCCAGCAGTCCCACCGGGGAGCTGTTTTTT. Translating gives CASSPTGELFF.